One and the same sample provided the 32 T cell receptor beta chains below, sequenced in a study of T cells in localized non-small cell lung cancer. The protocol was immunoSEQ multiplex PCR, while the TCRdb copy is restricted to in-frame clones and leaves out a portion. The sample yields around 2,700 clones, approximately 25% seen once. The specimen comprised lung tumor tissue, sampled before any cancer treatment. The source of these receptors is a man between 40 and 70 years old with stage I lung adenocarcinoma.

CDR3 DNA: TGCAGCGTTGTTTCGAACGCTAATCAGCCCCAGCATTTT. As protein: CSVVSNANQPQHF. The chain recombines TRBV29-1 with TRBJ1-5; D remains ambiguous. The CDR3 covers 13 residues. V was trimmed by 4 bases and J by 4 bases, leaving 11 bases between them. In germline, CDR1 is SQVTM, CDR2 ANQGSEA.

This clone was counted only a few times. V gene TRBV5-1 combines with J gene TRBJ1-4, with D maybe TRBD1 (5 bases). V gave up 0 bases and J gave up 5 bases, with 11 bases separating them. This CDR3 spans 15 amino acids. Germline CDR1 is SGHRS and CDR2 is YFSETQ. This CDR3 reads CASSLGGGKNEKLFF. The DNA for the CDR3 is TGCGCCAGCAGCTTGGGGGGCGGTAAAAATGAAAAACTGTTTTTT.

This clone is classed as medium-sized. This chain uses TRBV9 with TRBJ2-4; 11 bases align to TRBD1. The germline V gene has CDR1 SGDLS and CDR2 YYNGEE. V gave up 3 bases and J gave up 8 bases; unmatched junction bases: 7. This CDR3 is 15 amino acids long. CDR3 in amino acids: CASSGTGGLEDIQYF. The CDR3 nucleotides read TGTGCCAGCAGCGGGACAGGGGGCTTGGAGGACATTCAGTACTTC. Using reference TRBV9 and TRBJ2-4 for the parts outside the CDR3, the full variable domain is DSGVTQTPKHLITATGQRVTLRCSPRSGDLSVYWYQQSLDQGLQFLIQYYNGEERAKGNILERFSAQQFPDLHSELNLSSLELGDSALYFCASSGTGGLEDIQYFGAGTRLSVL.

This clone was counted a few times. This sequence joins TRBV10-3 and TRBJ1-1; D not resolved. The CDR3 contains 16 residues. CDR1 and CDR2 (germline): ENHRY, SYGVKD. Trimming removed 10 bases at V and 0 bases at J, with 21 bases between. CDR3 region: CATAGPSGALNTEAFF. The CDR3 DNA reads as TGTGCCACCGCTGGACCCTCGGGAGCACTGAACACTGAAGCTTTCTTT.

This clone was observed a few times. J is TRBJ2-3 and V is TRBV28, with D possibly TRBD1 on 5 matching bases. The CDR3 runs to 12 residues. V was shortened by 6 bases and J by 4 bases, with 8 bases between the two germline ends. Per the germline V gene, CDR1 is MDHEN and CDR2 is SYDVKM. The CDR3 sequence: CASRKGPDTQYF. The CDR3 bases are TGTGCCAGCAGGAAGGGGCCAGATACGCAGTATTTT.

This clone has a handful of counts. The gene calls are TRBV6-8 and TRBJ2-1; D is perhaps TRBD2 (6 bases). The CDR3 runs to 16 residues. V was clipped by 6 bases and J by 7 bases, with 22 bases between them. Looked up from germline, CDR1 is MNHGY and CDR2 is SAAAGT. The CDR3: CASSSRDSRGENEQFF. DNA of the CDR3: TGTGCCAGCAGCTCCCGGGACTCGAGGGGAGAGAATGAGCAGTTCTTC.

The chain recombines TRBV10-2 with TRBJ2-2; TRBD2 is a possible D gene (5 bases). V was cut by 6 bases and J by 6 bases, with 14 bases left in between. CDR1 is WSHSY, CDR2 SAAADI, per germline. This CDR3 is built from 14 residues. Here the CDR3 DNA reads TGCGCCAGCAGAACCCGGGAATTGGCCGGGGAGCTGTTTTTT. It specifies CASRTRELAGELFF.

This clone showed up just a few times. The chain uses TRBV4-1 and TRBJ2-2; TRBD1 or TRBD2 may be the D gene (5 bases each). CDR3 size: 16 residues. The germline V gene encodes CDR1 MGHRA and CDR2 YSYEKL. With 3 bases removed from V and 9 bases from J, the gap between germline ends came to 20 bases. CDR3 sequence: CASSHLSRGLDRELFF. The CDR3, as DNA: TGCGCCAGCAGCCACCTTAGCCGGGGCTTAGACCGGGAGCTGTTTTTT.

This chain connects TRBV11-3 to TRBJ1-1; 7 bases are a match to TRBD1. This CDR3 has 16 amino acids. Germline loops: CDR1 SGHNT, CDR2 YENEEA. J was trimmed by 1 base and V by 5 bases; bases with no gene match: 10. CDR3 residues: CASSPNSGTANTEAFF. The CDR3 DNA reads as TGTGCCAGCAGCCCTAATTCCGGGACAGCGAACACTGAAGCTTTCTTT.

This clone appeared a single time. V and J are TRBV5-1 and TRBJ1-3; 7 nucleotides agree with TRBD1. Trimming cost V 4 bases and J 4 bases; bases outside gene matches: 11. The germline V gene encodes CDR1 SGHRS and CDR2 YFSETQ. The CDR3 length is 16 residues. DNA for the CDR3: TGCGCCAGCAGCCCGAGCATTGACAGGGTAGGAAACACCATATATTTT. Amino acid sequence: CASSPSIDRVGNTIYF.

V is TRBV5-1 and J is TRBJ2-1, with 8 bases fitting TRBD2. The CDR3 sequence is 18 residues long. In germline, CDR1 is SGHRS, CDR2 YFSETQ. V was clipped by 4 bases and J by 0 bases; unmatched bases: 12. The CDR3 here is CASSPLAGGTSSYNEQFF. The CDR3 bases are TGCGCCAGCAGCCCCCTGGCGGGAGGCACGAGCTCCTACAATGAGCAGTTCTTC. Together with reference TRBV5-1 and TRBJ2-1, the CDR3 gives the full variable domain: KAGVTQTPRYLIKTRGQQVTLSCSPISGHRSVSWYQQTPGQGLQFLFEYFSETQRNKGNFPGRFSGRQFSNSRSEMNVSTLELGDSALYLCASSPLAGGTSSYNEQFFGPGTRLTVL.

V and J are TRBV28 and TRBJ2-2; 7 bases fit TRBD1. The germline V gene has CDR1 MDHEN and CDR2 SYDVKM. This CDR3 has 18 residues. Trimming cost V 5 bases and J 7 bases; bases outside gene matches: 19. CDR3 protein: CASSPLGRDSLIGGELFF. DNA of the CDR3: TGTGCCAGCAGTCCCTTGGGCCGGGACAGCCTGATCGGCGGGGAGCTGTTTTTT.

The rearrangement links TRBV9 to TRBJ2-1; 11 bases align to TRBD2. Trimming removed 6 bases from V and 7 bases from J; junction bases left unmatched: 6. The germline V gene has CDR1 SGDLS and CDR2 YYNGEE. The CDR3 has 14 residues. CDR3 DNA sequence: TGTGCCAGCAATGTAGCGGGAGGGAGGAATGAGCAGTTCTTC. Translation gives CASNVAGGRNEQFF.

This clone was seen only a few times. This rearrangement joins TRBV11-3 to TRBJ1-1; tentatively, D is TRBD1 (5 bases). This CDR3 has 14 amino acids. Germline V gene data show CDR1 as SGHNT and CDR2 as YENEEA. Trimming took 3 bases from V and 3 from J, leaving 11 bases between them. Here the CDR3 reads CASSFSDRHTEAFF. CDR3 in DNA: TGTGCCAGCAGCTTCTCTGACAGACACACTGAAGCTTTCTTT.

The V and J genes are TRBV11-3 and TRBJ1-2; tentatively, D is TRBD1 (5 bases). Trimming left V 3 bases short and J 2 bases short, with 16 bases between. Germline values: CDR1 SGHNT, CDR2 YENEEA. This CDR3 spans 16 amino acids. CDR3 DNA sequence: TGTGCCAGCAGCTTGGCCCCCTCTGGGGCCAACTATGGCTACACCTTC. Translating gives CASSLAPSGANYGYTF.

This clone has more than one count but fewer than ten. This sequence joins TRBV6-8 and TRBJ1-2; D not certain. The length of the CDR3 is 13 residues. Germline V gene data show CDR1 as MNHGY and CDR2 as SAAAGT. Trimming removed 3 bases from V and 3 bases from J, with 8 bases in between. The CDR3 DNA reads as TGTGCCAGCAGTTATAGGGAGGACTATGGCTACACCTTC. Protein: CASSYREDYGYTF.

This clone came up a few times. The V gene is TRBV30, the J gene TRBJ2-5, with D possibly being TRBD2 (6 bases). The ends were cut back, 4 bases at V and 4 bases at J, with 13 bases in the middle. The germline V gene encodes CDR1 GTSNPN and CDR2 SVGIG (reference sequence). CDR3 length equals 13 residues. In nucleotides, the CDR3 is TGTGCCTGGACATTGGGGGGAAGAGAGACCCAGTACTTC. Translation gives CAWTLGGRETQYF.

The gene calls are TRBV12-5 and TRBJ2-1; TRBD2 agrees at 14 bases. Trimming at V came to 5 bases and at J to 1 base, leaving 7 bases not matched to a gene. The CDR3 is made up of 18 amino acids. Germline lookup yields CDR1 LGHNT and CDR2 FRNRAP. The CDR3 sequence is CASGPQTSGRGSYNEQFF. DNA of the CDR3: TGTGCTAGTGGTCCCCAGACTAGCGGGAGGGGGTCCTACAATGAGCAGTTCTTC.

This chain links TRBV11-3 with TRBJ1-1, with TRBD1 matching over 9 bases. Germline loops: CDR1 SGHNT, CDR2 YENEEA. The trim removed 5 bases at V and 5 bases at J, leaving 6 bases unmatched. This CDR3 contains 14 residues. The CDR3 bases are TGTGCCAGCAGCAGGGGACAGGGAACGACTGAAGCTTTCTTT. Translated, it gives CASSRGQGTTEAFF.

This clone appeared a few times. V gene TRBV7-6 combines with J gene TRBJ2-2, with D unclear. The CDR3 is 15 residues long. Per germline, CDR1 SGHVS and CDR2 FNYEAQ. V shed 1 base and J shed 0 bases, with 6 bases lying between them. The CDR3 region is CASSLVTANTGELFF. Here the CDR3 DNA reads TGTGCCAGCAGCTTAGTAACAGCGAACACCGGGGAGCTGTTTTTT.

The chain combines TRBV11-3 with TRBJ2-3, with 9 positions matching TRBD2. CDR1 and CDR2 from the germline V gene are SGHNT and YENEEA. V was pared by 7 bases and J by 0 bases, with 8 bases of the junction left unmatched. The CDR3 is made up of 16 amino acids. The CDR3 sequence: CASNRGTSSSTDTQYF. As DNA, the CDR3 is TGTGCCAGCAACCGGGGGACTAGCTCTAGCACAGATACGCAGTATTTT.

This clone is medium-sized by share. This chain uses TRBV11-3 with TRBJ2-2, with D perhaps TRBD2 (6 bases). The CDR3 is made up of 14 amino acids. Germline CDR1 reads SGHNT; CDR2 reads YENEEA. The V gene lost 2 bases and the J gene lost 6 bases, with 10 bases spanning the gap. The CDR3 sequence: CASSLRLEAGELFF. In DNA, the CDR3 is TGTGCCAGCAGCTTACGACTAGAAGCCGGGGAGCTGTTTTTT.

V usage is TRBV29-1 and J usage is TRBJ1-2; 7 bases line up with TRBD1. J lost 2 bases, V lost 5 bases, and 8 bases had no gene match. The CDR3 totals 14 residues. The germline V gene encodes CDR1 SQVTM and CDR2 ANQGSEA. The CDR3, as DNA: TGCAGCGTTAAACCGGGACAGACAAACTATGGCTACACCTTC. Translated: CSVKPGQTNYGYTF.

V gene TRBV9 combines with J gene TRBJ2-1; 8 bases fit TRBD2. CDR1 is SGDLS and CDR2 is YYNGEE in the germline V gene. CDR3 size: 15 residues. J gave up 7 bases and V 0 bases, and 6 bases lay outside the gene matches. The CDR3 sequence is CASSVAGGPWNEQFF. In nucleotides, the CDR3 is TGTGCCAGCAGCGTAGCGGGAGGGCCGTGGAATGAGCAGTTCTTC.

This clone came up a few times. This rearrangement joins TRBV5-1 to TRBJ2-3, with 9 bases fitting TRBD1. The CDR3 covers 15 residues. Looked up from germline, CDR1 is SGHRS and CDR2 is YFSETQ. J was trimmed by 2 bases and V by 4 bases; bases with no gene match: 5. The CDR3 coding sequence is TGCGCCAGCAGCCCAGGGACAGGGTCCACAGATACGCAGTATTTT. It codes for CASSPGTGSTDTQYF.

This clone was found a few times. An end of the junction differs from the germline gene, which may be a read error. This sequence joins TRBV9 and TRBJ2-3, with 7 bases lining up with TRBD1. This CDR3 is built from 17 residues. Per the germline V gene, CDR1 is SGDLS and CDR2 is YYNGEE. The chain's CDR3 is CASSVGAGGASRDTQYF. In DNA form, the CDR3 reads TGTGCCAGCAGCGTAGGAGCAGGGGGTGCTAGCAGAGATACGCAGTATTTT.

This clone showed up just a few times. The chain joins TRBV10-3 to TRBJ2-5; D possibly matches TRBD1 or TRBD2 (5 bases each). The CDR3 has 14 residues. The ends were cut back, 1 base at V and 5 bases at J, with 11 bases in the middle. Germline CDR1 and CDR2: ENHRY and SYGVKD. CDR3 DNA: TGTGCCATCAGTGAGTTAGGGGCGGGTGAGACCCAGTACTTC. It translates to CAISELGAGETQYF.

This chain uses TRBV6-8 with TRBJ2-1; TRBD2 agrees at 14 bases. The ends lost 2 bases at V and 8 bases at J; junction bases unmatched: 2. Germline V gene lookup returns CDR1 MNHGY and CDR2 SAAAGT. The CDR3 runs 15 residues. In DNA, the CDR3 is TGTGCCAGCAGTTACGGGACTAGCGGGAGTGATGAGCAGTTCTTC. Translation: CASSYGTSGSDEQFF.

This clone is judged medium-sized. The chain links TRBV11-3 to TRBJ2-3; tentatively, D is TRBD1 or TRBD2 (6 bases each). The CDR3 has 17 residues. Looked up from germline, CDR1 is SGHNT and CDR2 is YENEEA. V was clipped by 3 bases and J by 1 base, with 17 bases between them. The CDR3 nucleotides are TGTGCCAGCAGCTTGGGGGCACTAGGAGGGGGCACAGATACGCAGTATTTT. Amino acids: CASSLGALGGGTDTQYF.

This clone was detected a few times. The chain uses TRBV29-1 and TRBJ1-2; 9 nucleotides agree with TRBD1. Germline-derived CDR1 and CDR2 are SQVTM and ANQGSEA. The CDR3 totals 15 residues. Trimming cost V 4 bases and J 4 bases; bases outside gene matches: 10. The DNA of the CDR3 is TGCAGCGTTGTTGTGGGGGACAGGGCTTTCTATGGCTACACCTTC. Its protein product is CSVVVGDRAFYGYTF.

The table lists this clone with a count of one. This chain uses TRBV5-1 with TRBJ1-1; 7 nucleotides agree with TRBD1. Germline values: CDR1 SGHRS, CDR2 YFSETQ. CDR3 size: 14 residues. Losses at the gene ends were 1 base for V and 5 bases for J; bases not matched to a gene: 5. The CDR3 coding sequence is TGCGCCAGCAGCTTGCTGACAGGGAGGACTGAAGCTTTCTTT. It specifies CASSLLTGRTEAFF. Full variable domain (missing parts from reference TRBV5-1 and TRBJ1-1): KAGVTQTPRYLIKTRGQQVTLSCSPISGHRSVSWYQQTPGQGLQFLFEYFSETQRNKGNFPGRFSGRQFSNSRSEMNVSTLELGDSALYLCASSLLTGRTEAFFGQGTRLTVV.

V is TRBV12-5 and J is TRBJ2-4; TRBD2 matches at 8 bases. The CDR3 length is 11 residues. Germline loops: CDR1 LGHNT, CDR2 FRNRAP. CDR3 sequence (DNA): TGTGCCAGCACCACCGGGACTAGACAGTACTTC. Translation gives CASTTGTRQYF.